Each of the 25 T cell receptor beta chains below was sequenced from the same sample in a study of shared clonotypes between healthy human individuals. TCRdb's copy holds only in-frame clones and misses some; the assay was immunoSEQ multiplex PCR. The sample consists of approximately 2.5 million clones, 93% of them appearing once. Specimen: naive CD4+ T cells from PBMCs. Subset indicated: CD45RA+ positively selected. These receptors all come from a man younger than 30 in good health. Some clones in this sample may be carry-over from other donors' samples.

The DNA of the CDR3 is TGCGCCAGCAGCAGTGACAGGGCCTACACCGGGGAGCTGTTTTTT. Amino acid sequence: CASSSDRAYTGELFF. The chain joins TRBV5-1 to TRBJ2-2; TRBD1 aligns across 7 bases. This CDR3 comprises 15 residues. In germline, CDR1 is SGHRS, CDR2 YFSETQ. V lost 4 bases to trimming and J lost 3 bases; unmatched junction nucleotides: 6. The entire variable domain, with the rest obtained from reference TRBV5-1 and TRBJ2-2, is as follows: KAGVTQTPRYLIKTRGQQVTLSCSPISGHRSVSWYQQTPGQGLQFLFEYFSETQRNKGNFPGRFSGRQFSNSRSEMNVSTLELGDSALYLCASSSDRAYTGELFFGEGSRLTVL.

The chain uses TRBV2 and TRBJ2-3; 7 positions agree with TRBD1. The CDR3 spans 15 residues. Unmatched junction bases numbered 8, after V lost 6 bases and J lost 2 bases. Germline V CDR1 and CDR2: SNHLY, FYNNEI. CDR3 nucleotides: TGTGCCAGCAGCCCCCAGGGGGTTCTCACAGATACGCAGTATTTT. As protein: CASSPQGVLTDTQYF.

The CDR3 sequence is CSVGAAGADTQYF. In DNA form, the CDR3 reads TGCAGCGTTGGGGCAGCGGGAGCAGATACGCAGTATTTT. The J gene is TRBJ2-3, the V gene TRBV29-1, with 8 bases aligning to TRBD2. V trimming: 4 bases; J trimming: 4 bases; junction bases outside the gene matches: 4. Germline values: CDR1 SQVTM, CDR2 ANQGSEA. The CDR3 extends over 13 amino acids.

This chain connects TRBV6-1 to TRBJ1-3; no firm D call. The CDR3 contains 15 residues. In germline, CDR1 is MNHNS, CDR2 SASEGT. The ends were cut back, 3 bases at V and 4 bases at J, with 13 bases in the middle. The CDR3 protein is CASSDHASVGNTIYF. In DNA form, the CDR3 reads TGTGCCAGCAGTGACCACGCCAGTGTAGGAAACACCATATATTTT.

This chain uses TRBV5-6 with TRBJ2-7; TRBD1 aligns across 7 bases. The CDR3 contains 14 residues. V lost 4 bases to trimming and J lost 3 bases; unmatched junction nucleotides: 7. CDR1 is SGHDT, CDR2 YYEEEE, per germline. This CDR3 is CASSPGQQIYEQYF. CDR3 sequence (DNA): TGTGCCAGCAGCCCGGGACAGCAGATCTACGAGCAGTACTTC.

The gene calls are TRBV12-5 and TRBJ2-2; D is possibly TRBD2 (5 bases). The CDR3 covers 14 residues. Trimming pared 3 bases from V and 4 bases from J, leaving 9 bases between. The germline CDR1 and CDR2 sequences are LGHNT and FRNRAP. The chain's CDR3 is CASGFRAGTGELFF. The CDR3 DNA sequence: TGTGCTAGTGGTTTCCGGGCGGGCACCGGGGAGCTGTTTTTT.

V gene TRBV28 combines with J gene TRBJ1-2; D is perhaps TRBD1 (5 bases). Germline V lookup: CDR1 MDHEN, CDR2 SYDVKM. Trimming shortened V by 5 bases and J by 3 bases, and 13 bases separated the two germline ends. The CDR3 has 14 residues. This CDR3 is CASSPPGRDYGYTF. Written as DNA, the CDR3 is TGTGCCAGCAGTCCCCCGGGGCGGGACTATGGCTACACCTTC.

The chain employs TRBV4-2 and TRBJ2-7; D remains ambiguous. Germline lookup yields CDR1 LGHNA and CDR2 YNFKEQ. V lost 4 bases and J 0 bases, leaving 10 bases between the germline ends. The CDR3 loop spans 14 amino acids. This CDR3 reads CASSLSQSSYEQYF. The CDR3 DNA sequence: TGTGCCAGCAGCCTCTCACAGAGCTCCTACGAGCAGTACTTC.

This chain links TRBV29-1 with TRBJ1-2; the D gene is possibly TRBD1 (6 bases). CDR1 and CDR2 from the germline V gene are SQVTM and ANQGSEA. Trimming cost V 5 bases and J 7 bases, with 17 bases left between them. The CDR3 consists of 13 residues. Written as DNA, the CDR3 is TGCAGCGTTCTACCATTGACAGGAGCTGGCTACACCTTC. This gives the protein CSVLPLTGAGYTF.

The rearrangement uses TRBV12-5 and TRBJ2-1, with TRBD2 matching 8 bases. The CDR3 is made up of 16 amino acids. CDR1 and CDR2 from the germline V gene are LGHNT and FRNRAP. Trimming took 3 bases from V and 5 from J; bases not matched to a gene: 9. The CDR3 protein is CASGFTPGGEDNEQFF. In DNA, the CDR3 is TGTGCTAGTGGTTTTACTCCGGGAGGGGAAGACAATGAGCAGTTCTTC.

The CDR3 coding sequence is TGTGCCAGCAGCTTCCTAGCGGATCCCTACAATGAGCAGTTCTTC. Its protein is CASSFLADPYNEQFF. The chain employs TRBV7-9 and TRBJ2-1, with 7 bases that match TRBD2. Per germline, CDR1 SEHNR and CDR2 FQNEAQ (reference sequence). This CDR3 spans 15 amino acids. V shed 3 bases and J 2 bases; nucleotides not matched to a gene: 4.

The chain couples TRBV18 to TRBJ1-1; 11 nucleotides agree with TRBD1. The germline gives CDR1 KGHSH, CDR2 LQKENI. The junction had 3 bases not matched to a gene; V was cut back by 0 bases and J by 0 bases. The CDR3 is made up of 17 amino acids. The CDR3 sequence: CASSPPRGQGVNTEAFF. The CDR3 coding sequence is TGTGCCAGCTCACCACCGAGGGGACAGGGGGTGAACACTGAAGCTTTCTTT.

This chain uses TRBV2 with TRBJ1-2; D is perhaps TRBD1 (5 bases). The germline V gene encodes CDR1 SNHLY and CDR2 FYNNEI. CDR3 size: 14 residues. V gave up 3 bases and J gave up 4 bases, with 12 bases separating them. As DNA, the CDR3 is TGTGCCAGCAGTGACCAGGGAATCGCCTATGGCTACACCTTC. This encodes CASSDQGIAYGYTF.

On this clone: This sample also contains other DNA sequences that code for the same CDR3. The V gene is TRBV11-2, the J gene TRBJ2-1; no reliable D call. This CDR3 is 14 amino acids long. The V end lost 1 base, the J end lost 0 bases, and 4 bases lay between the germline ends. From germline, CDR1 is SGHAT and CDR2 FQNNGV. CDR3 loop: CASSLGSSYNEQFF. The CDR3 coding sequence is TGTGCCAGCAGCTTAGGGAGCTCCTACAATGAGCAGTTCTTC.

V usage is TRBV29-1 and J usage is TRBJ2-2; possible D gene TRBD1, 5 bases. Germline CDR1 is SQVTM and CDR2 is ANQGSEA. Trimming took 0 bases from V and 6 from J, leaving 14 bases between them. The CDR3 sequence is 15 residues long. CDR3 DNA sequence: TGCAGCGTTGAAGATCCCAACAGGAGCCCCGGGGAGCTGTTTTTT. This codes for CSVEDPNRSPGELFF.

This clone was recorded once. The rearrangement joins TRBV5-4 to TRBJ1-1, with D possibly being TRBD1 (6 bases). V was cut by 3 bases and J by 4 bases, with 16 bases left in between. This CDR3 is built from 15 residues. The germline gives CDR1 SGHNT, CDR2 YYREEE (reference sequence). As DNA, the CDR3 is TGTGCCAGCAGCTGGGGGCCCGCGGGGGGCACTGAAGCTTTCTTT. As protein: CASSWGPAGGTEAFF.

The chain links TRBV5-1 to TRBJ2-3; TRBD2 matches 8 bases. This CDR3 spans 16 amino acids. The V gene end was trimmed by 2 bases and the J gene end by 6 bases; junction bases not matched to a gene: 11. The germline gives CDR1 SGHRS, CDR2 YFSETQ. CDR3 region: CASSFVTGGQADTQYF. In DNA form, the CDR3 reads TGCGCCAGCAGCTTTGTAACGGGAGGGCAGGCGGATACGCAGTATTTT.

The chain employs TRBV6-5 and TRBJ2-2; tentatively, D is TRBD2 (6 bases). Germline values: CDR1 MNHEY, CDR2 SVGAGI. The CDR3 spans 15 residues. V gave up 6 bases and J gave up 1 base, with 12 bases separating them. CDR3 protein: CASSRGLLNTGELFF. The DNA for the CDR3 is TGTGCCAGCAGCCGCGGACTACTGAACACCGGGGAGCTGTTTTTT.

The chain employs TRBV6-1 and TRBJ2-7; the match to TRBD1 covers 8 bases. Germline CDR1 MNHNS, CDR2 SASEGT. The CDR3 runs 13 residues. V gave up 8 bases and J gave up 0 bases; unmatched junction bases: 3. CDR3 region: CASVQGVSYEQYF. In DNA form, the CDR3 reads TGTGCCAGCGTACAGGGGGTCTCCTACGAGCAGTACTTC.

This chain links TRBV28 with TRBJ2-4; 9 nucleotides align to TRBD2. Germline CDR1 reads MDHEN; CDR2 reads SYDVKM. There are 16 residues in the CDR3. The V gene end was trimmed by 10 bases and the J gene end by 5 bases; junction bases not matched to a gene: 15. The CDR3 coding sequence is TGTGCCACCACGGGACTAGCCGCCGATGAGGAAAACATTCAGTACTTC. Translated: CATTGLAADEENIQYF.

The V gene is TRBV5-6, the J gene TRBJ2-7, with D perhaps TRBD2 (6 bases). V lost 4 bases and J 3 bases, leaving 14 bases between the germline ends. The CDR3 spans 14 residues. CDR1 is SGHDT and CDR2 is YYEEEE in the germline V gene. The CDR3 sequence is CASSRSAGLYEQYF. CDR3 DNA: TGTGCCAGCAGCCGGTCAGCGGGCCTCTACGAGCAGTACTTC.

This chain links TRBV4-3 with TRBJ1-2; D not certain. The V end was cut by 0 bases, the J end by 4 bases, with 6 bases between. CDR3 length: 13 amino acids. Germline V gene data show CDR1 as LGHNA and CDR2 as YSLEER. DNA for the CDR3: TGCGCCAGCAGCCAAGACAGATTCTATGGCTACACCTTC. It yields the protein CASSQDRFYGYTF.

This sequence joins TRBV29-1 and TRBJ1-2; D is unresolved. Deletions cut 7 bases from V and 1 base from J, with 13 bases between. The CDR3 contains 13 residues. CDR1 and CDR2 (germline): SQVTM, ANQGSEA. CDR3 in amino acids: CSAKGEGNYGYTF. DNA for the CDR3: TGCAGCGCCAAGGGAGAGGGTAACTATGGCTACACCTTC.

This chain links TRBV29-1 with TRBJ2-7; D is ambiguous. The CDR3 loop spans 13 amino acids. V was shortened by 4 bases and J by 5 bases, with 15 bases between the two germline ends. The germline V gene has CDR1 SQVTM and CDR2 ANQGSEA. The CDR3 region has the DNA TGCAGCGTTGTTGGACGCTACCTCCACGAGCAGTACTTC. Amino acids: CSVVGRYLHEQYF.

The chain carries TRBV28 and TRBJ2-3; D perhaps matches TRBD2 (5 bases). This CDR3 comprises 14 residues. Germline CDR1 reads MDHEN; CDR2 reads SYDVKM. V was pared by 4 bases and J by 6 bases, with 14 bases between. The CDR3 DNA follows: TGTGCCAGCAGTTCCCCGGGAACTGGGGATACGCAGTATTTT. The encoded protein is CASSSPGTGDTQYF.